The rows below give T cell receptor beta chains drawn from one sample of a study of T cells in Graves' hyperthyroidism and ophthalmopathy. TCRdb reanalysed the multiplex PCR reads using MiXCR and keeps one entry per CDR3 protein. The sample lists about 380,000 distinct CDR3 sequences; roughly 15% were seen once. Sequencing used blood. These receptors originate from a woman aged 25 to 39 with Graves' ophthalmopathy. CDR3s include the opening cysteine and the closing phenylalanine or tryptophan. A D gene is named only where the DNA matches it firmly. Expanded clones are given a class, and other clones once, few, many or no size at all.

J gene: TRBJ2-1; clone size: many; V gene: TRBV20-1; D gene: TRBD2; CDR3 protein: CSARDTSGGYYNEQFF; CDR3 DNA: TGCAGTGCTAGAGATACAAGCGGGGGGTATTACAATGAGCAGTTCTTC
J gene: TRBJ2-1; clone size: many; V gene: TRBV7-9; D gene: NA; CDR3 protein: CASSPEGPRANEQFF; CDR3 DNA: TGTGCCAGCAGCCCGGAGGGACCCCGAGCCAATGAGCAGTTCTTC
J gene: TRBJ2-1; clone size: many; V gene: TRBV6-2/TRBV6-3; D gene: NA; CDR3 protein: CASSYSVLEQFF; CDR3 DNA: TGTGCCAGCAGTTACTCGGTCCTAGAGCAGTTCTTC
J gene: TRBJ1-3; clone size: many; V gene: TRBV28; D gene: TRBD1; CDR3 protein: CASSPRQGLGNTIYF; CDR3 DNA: TGTGCCAGCAGTCCCCGACAGGGGCTTGGAAACACCATATATTTT
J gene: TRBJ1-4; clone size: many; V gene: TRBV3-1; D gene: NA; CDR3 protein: CASSQGDPGTNEKLFF; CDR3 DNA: TGTGCCAGCAGCCAAGGAGATCCCGGCACTAATGAAAAACTGTTTTTT
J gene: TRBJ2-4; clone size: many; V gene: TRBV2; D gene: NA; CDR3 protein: CASTSRGGRLKNIQYF; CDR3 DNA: TGTGCCAGCACTTCACGAGGGGGTCGGCTCAAAAACATTCAGTACTTC
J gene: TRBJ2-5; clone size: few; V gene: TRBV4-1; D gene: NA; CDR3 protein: CASSQGWRLPGETQYF; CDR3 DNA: TGCGCCAGCAGCCAAGGTTGGAGACTCCCGGGGGAGACCCAGTACTTC
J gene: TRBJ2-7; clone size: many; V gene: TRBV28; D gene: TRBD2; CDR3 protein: CASSDGGGLADF; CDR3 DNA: TGTGCCAGCAGCGATGGGGGGGGACTAGCGGACTTC
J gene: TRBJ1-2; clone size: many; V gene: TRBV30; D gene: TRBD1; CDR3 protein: CAWSPRGQDCGYTF; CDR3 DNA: TGTGCCTGGAGTCCCCGGGGACAGGACTGTGGCTACACCTTC
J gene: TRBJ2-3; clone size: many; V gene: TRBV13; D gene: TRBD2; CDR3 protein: CASSAQLAGGSDTQYF; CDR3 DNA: TGTGCCAGCAGCGCACAACTAGCGGGGGGGTCAGATACGCAGTATTTT
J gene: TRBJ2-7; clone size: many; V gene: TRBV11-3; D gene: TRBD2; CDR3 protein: CASRRQGGSYEQYF; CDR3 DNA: TGTGCCAGCAGACGTCAGGGAGGGTCCTACGAGCAGTACTTC
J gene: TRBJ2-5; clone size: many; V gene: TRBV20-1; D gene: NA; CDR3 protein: CSAIPYQETQYF; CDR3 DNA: TGCAGTGCTATCCCTTACCAAGAGACCCAGTACTTC
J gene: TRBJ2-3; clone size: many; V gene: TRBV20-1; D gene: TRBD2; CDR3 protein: CSAGLAGPDTQYF; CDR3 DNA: TGCAGTGCTGGACTAGCGGGACCAGATACGCAGTATTTT
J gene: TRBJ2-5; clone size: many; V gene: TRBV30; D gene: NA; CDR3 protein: CAWSVFQGGETQYF; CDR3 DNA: TGTGCCTGGAGTGTATTCCAGGGAGGAGAGACCCAGTACTTC
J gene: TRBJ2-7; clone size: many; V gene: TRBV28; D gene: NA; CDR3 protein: CASSPGTSGQYF; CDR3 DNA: TGTGCCAGCAGCCCTGGGACCTCGGGGCAGTACTTC
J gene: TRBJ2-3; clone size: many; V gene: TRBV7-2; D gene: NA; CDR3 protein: CASSLKTVMDTQYF; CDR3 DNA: TGTGCCAGCAGCTTAAAAACAGTGATGGATACGCAGTATTTT
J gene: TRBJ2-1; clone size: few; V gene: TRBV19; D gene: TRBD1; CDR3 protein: CASSTGTGQWYEQFF; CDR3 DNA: TGTGCCAGTAGTACCGGGACAGGGCAATGGTATGAGCAGTTCTTC
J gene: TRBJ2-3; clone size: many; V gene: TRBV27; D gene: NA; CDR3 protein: CASSLRDNFLDTQYF; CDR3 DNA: TGTGCCAGCAGTCTCCGGGACAACTTCTTGGATACGCAGTATTTT
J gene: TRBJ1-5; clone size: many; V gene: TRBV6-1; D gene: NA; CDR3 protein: CASSEIVGRVEGVDQPQHF; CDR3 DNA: TGTGCCAGCAGTGAAATAGTGGGCAGGGTTGAAGGTGTGGATCAGCCCCAGCATTTT
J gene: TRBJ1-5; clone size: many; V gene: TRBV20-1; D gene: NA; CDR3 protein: CSARHQPGLNQPQHF; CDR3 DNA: TGCAGTGCTAGACACCAGCCGGGGCTCAATCAGCCCCAGCATTTT
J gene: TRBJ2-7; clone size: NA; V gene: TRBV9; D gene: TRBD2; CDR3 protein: CASSVGGGGASEQYF; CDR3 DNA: TGTGCCAGCAGCGTAGGGGGCGGGGGGGCCTCCGAGCAGTACTTC
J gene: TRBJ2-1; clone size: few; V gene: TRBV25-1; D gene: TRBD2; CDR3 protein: CATRAGTTYNEQFF; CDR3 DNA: TGTGCCACCAGAGCCGGGACTACATACAATGAGCAGTTCTTC
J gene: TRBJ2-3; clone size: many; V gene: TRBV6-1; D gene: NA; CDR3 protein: CASSPDLTDTQYF; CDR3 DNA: TGTGCCAGCAGCCCCGACCTCACAGATACGCAGTATTTT
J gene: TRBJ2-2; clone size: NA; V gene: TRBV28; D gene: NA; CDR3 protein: CASSRIAGELFF; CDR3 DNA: TGTGCCAGCAGCCGGATAGCCGGGGAGCTGTTTTTT
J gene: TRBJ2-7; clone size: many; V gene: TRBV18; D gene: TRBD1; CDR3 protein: CASSPRTGGHEQYF; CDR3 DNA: TGTGCCAGCTCACCACGGACAGGGGGCCACGAGCAGTACTTC
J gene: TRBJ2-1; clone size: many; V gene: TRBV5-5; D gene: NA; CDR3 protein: CASSLAPGKGNEQFF; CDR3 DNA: TGTGCCAGCAGCTTGGCCCCGGGTAAGGGCAATGAGCAGTTCTTC
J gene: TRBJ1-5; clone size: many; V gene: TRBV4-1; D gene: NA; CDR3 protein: CASAGNRYQPQHF; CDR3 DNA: TGCGCCAGCGCCGGTAACCGGTATCAGCCCCAGCATTTT
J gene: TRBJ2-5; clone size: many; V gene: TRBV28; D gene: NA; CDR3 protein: CASSFWLQGASDQETQYF; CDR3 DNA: TGTGCCAGCAGTTTTTGGCTACAGGGAGCATCAGATCAAGAGACCCAGTACTTC
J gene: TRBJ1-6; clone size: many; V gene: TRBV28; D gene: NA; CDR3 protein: CASSFRFRVGSGTYSVLGSPLHF; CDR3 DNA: TGTGCCAGCAGTTTCAGGTTTCGGGTGGGCTCCGGGACGTACTCGGTTTTGGGTTCACCCCTCCACTTT
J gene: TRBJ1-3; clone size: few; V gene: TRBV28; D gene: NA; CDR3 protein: CASSADIAGNTIYF; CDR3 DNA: TGTGCCAGCAGCGCCGACATCGCTGGAAACACCATATATTTT
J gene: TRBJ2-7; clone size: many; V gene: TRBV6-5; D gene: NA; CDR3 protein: CASSYTTGRNSYEQYF; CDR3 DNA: TGTGCCAGCAGTTACACAACGGGGAGAAACTCCTACGAGCAGTACTTC
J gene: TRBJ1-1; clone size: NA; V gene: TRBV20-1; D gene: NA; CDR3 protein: CSAGTLLGTEAFF; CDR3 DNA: TGCAGTGCCGGGACCCTTCTGGGGACTGAAGCTTTCTTT
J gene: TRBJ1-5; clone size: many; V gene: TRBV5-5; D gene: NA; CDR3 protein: CASSTSQGLGASNQPQHF; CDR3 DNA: TGTGCCAGCAGCACCTCGCAGGGGTTAGGGGCGAGCAATCAGCCCCAGCATTTT
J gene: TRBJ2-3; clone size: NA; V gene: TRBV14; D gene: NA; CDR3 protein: CASSPWASADTQYF; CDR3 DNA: TGTGCCAGCAGCCCATGGGCCAGTGCGGATACGCAGTATTTT
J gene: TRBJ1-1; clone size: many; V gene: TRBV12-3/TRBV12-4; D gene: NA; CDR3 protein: CASCPPDTEAFF; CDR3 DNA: TGTGCCAGCTGCCCCCCGGACACTGAAGCTTTCTTT
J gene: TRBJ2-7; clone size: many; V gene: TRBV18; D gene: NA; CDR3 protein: CASSPWGSGRSYEQYF; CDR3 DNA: TGTGCCAGCTCACCATGGGGGAGCGGGCGGTCCTACGAGCAGTACTTC
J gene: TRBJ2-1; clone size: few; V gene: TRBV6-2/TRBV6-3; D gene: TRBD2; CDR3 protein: CASTFEAGGPYNEQFF; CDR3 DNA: TGTGCCAGCACCTTCGAGGCGGGGGGGCCCTACAATGAGCAGTTCTTC
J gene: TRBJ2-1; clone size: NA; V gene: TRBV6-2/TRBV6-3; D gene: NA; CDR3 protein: CASTLYIGGPNEQFF; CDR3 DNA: TGTGCCAGCACCTTATATATCGGGGGCCCCAATGAGCAGTTCTTC
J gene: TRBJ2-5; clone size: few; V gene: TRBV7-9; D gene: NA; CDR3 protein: CASSRSGMETQYF; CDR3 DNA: TGTGCCAGCAGTCGTTCCGGGATGGAGACCCAGTACTTC
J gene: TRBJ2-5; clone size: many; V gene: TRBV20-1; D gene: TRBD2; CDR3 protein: CSARGTSIAETQYF; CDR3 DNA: TGCAGTGCTAGAGGGACTAGTATTGCGGAGACCCAGTACTTC
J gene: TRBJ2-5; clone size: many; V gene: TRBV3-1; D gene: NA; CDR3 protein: CASSPLTGTQETQYF; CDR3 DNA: TGTGCCAGCAGCCCCCTGACAGGAACCCAAGAGACCCAGTACTTC
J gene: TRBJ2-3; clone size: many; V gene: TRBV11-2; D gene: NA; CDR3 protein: CASSLEADTQYF; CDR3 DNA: TGTGCCAGCAGCTTAGAGGCAGATACGCAGTATTTT
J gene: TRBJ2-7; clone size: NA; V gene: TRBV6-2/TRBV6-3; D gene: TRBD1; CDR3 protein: CASSLPDRSYEQYF; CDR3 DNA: TGTGCCAGCAGTTTACCGGACAGGTCATACGAGCAGTACTTC
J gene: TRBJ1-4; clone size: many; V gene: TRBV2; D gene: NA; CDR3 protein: CASTDQEFNEKLFF; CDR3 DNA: TGTGCCAGCACCGATCAGGAGTTTAATGAAAAACTGTTTTTT
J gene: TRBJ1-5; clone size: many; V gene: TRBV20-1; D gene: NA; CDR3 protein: CSARETVNQPQHF; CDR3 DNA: TGCAGTGCTAGAGAGACAGTCAATCAGCCCCAGCATTTT
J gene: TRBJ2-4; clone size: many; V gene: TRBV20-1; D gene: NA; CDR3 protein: CSARVVVKNIQYF; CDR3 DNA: TGCAGTGCTAGAGTGGTAGTCAAAAACATTCAGTACTTC